This entry lists 14 T cell receptor beta chains sequenced from one sample in a study of blood T cell repertoires in COVID-19. Measured with immunoSEQ multiplex PCR; TCRdb has only the in-frame clones, and not every one. The data show under 95,000 clones, around 83% seen once. Sequenced input: peripheral blood. Receptor source: a woman between 65 and 79 years old with acute or convalescent COVID-19.

This clone appeared a single time. The chain recombines TRBV5-4 with TRBJ1-1, with 9 bases identical to TRBD1. There are 14 residues in the CDR3. CDR1 is SGHNT and CDR2 is YYREEE in the germline V gene (reference sequence). Unmatched junction bases numbered 1, after V lost 0 bases and J lost 4 bases. Here the CDR3 DNA reads TGTGCCAGCAGCTTGGAACAGGGGGCCACTGAAGCTTTCTTT. Amino acids: CASSLEQGATEAFF.

The chain recombines TRBV13 with TRBJ2-1, with D unclear. Germline V gene lookup returns CDR1 PRHDT and CDR2 FYEKMQ (reference sequence). The CDR3 totals 12 residues. The V and J ends lost 3 bases and 4 bases respectively, with 4 bases between them. The CDR3 loop is CASSLEYNEQFF. The CDR3 DNA is TGTGCCAGCAGCTTGGAGTACAATGAGCAGTTCTTC.

The chain combines TRBV4-1 with TRBJ2-1; 11 nucleotides match TRBD2. CDR3 length equals 16 residues. Germline-derived CDR1 and CDR2 are MGHRA and YSYEKL. V shed 1 base and J 4 bases; nucleotides not matched to a gene: 3. In DNA form, the CDR3 reads TGCGCCAGCAGCCAAGCCGGGACTAGCGGTTACAATGAGCAGTTCTTC. Translation: CASSQAGTSGYNEQFF.

This clone appeared a single time. The gene calls are TRBV14 and TRBJ1-1, with 8 bases matching TRBD1. V trimming: 5 bases; J trimming: 5 bases; junction bases outside the gene matches: 10. Germline CDR1 is SGHDN and CDR2 is FVKESK. The CDR3 sequence is 15 residues long. The CDR3 nucleotides read TGTGCCAGCAGCGTACGACAGGGGAGAGGAACTGAAGCTTTCTTT. Translation gives CASSVRQGRGTEAFF.

This chain links TRBV2 with TRBJ1-1, with D unclear. CDR1 SNHLY and CDR2 FYNNEI come from the germline V gene. Trimming took 6 bases from V and 0 from J, leaving 8 bases between them. This CDR3 spans 13 amino acids. The chain's CDR3 is CASRLGMNTEAFF. CDR3 nucleotides: TGTGCCAGCAGGCTCGGGATGAACACTGAAGCTTTCTTT.

V and J are TRBV5-1 and TRBJ2-7; TRBD2 matches 13 bases. J lost 4 bases, V lost 4 bases, and 8 bases had no gene match. Germline V gives CDR1 SGHRS, CDR2 YFSETQ. The CDR3 runs 16 residues. The CDR3 sequence: CASSVGLAGAKYEQYF. CDR3 bases: TGCGCCAGCAGCGTTGGACTAGCGGGGGCCAAATACGAGCAGTACTTC.

The rearrangement links TRBV28 to TRBJ1-4; no clear D gene. The CDR3 is made up of 12 amino acids. Germline CDR1 is MDHEN and CDR2 is SYDVKM. Trimming took off 6 bases at V and 6 bases at J, with 8 bases between the two ends. CDR3: CASSQPDEKLFF. In DNA form, the CDR3 reads TGTGCCAGCAGCCAACCGGATGAAAAACTGTTTTTT.

A single count supports this clone. This chain joins TRBV5-3 and TRBJ2-3, with 7 bases matching TRBD2. TRBV5-3 is assigned to the ORF class and has an uncertain function. With 4 bases clipped from V and 1 base from J, the junction kept 9 bases outside the gene matches. The CDR3 spans 16 residues. The CDR3 nucleotides read TGTGCCAGAAGCCCCCTCGGCACTAGCGGCACAGATACGCAGTATTTT. Protein product: CARSPLGTSGTDTQYF.

This chain links TRBV7-6 with TRBJ1-2, with 9 bases that match TRBD1. This CDR3 comprises 17 residues. The trim removed 1 base at V and 2 bases at J, leaving 8 bases unmatched. CDR1 and CDR2 (germline): SGHVS, FNYEAQ. CDR3 DNA sequence: TGTGCCAGCAGCTTAGGGGGAGGACAGGGGAAAAACTATGGCTACACCTTC. This encodes CASSLGGGQGKNYGYTF.

This chain joins TRBV23-1 and TRBJ2-5, with 7 nucleotides matching TRBD1. TRBV23-1 belongs to the ORF category, with a function that is uncertain. CDR3 length: 15 residues. Trimming at V came to 9 bases and at J to 4 bases, leaving 14 bases not matched to a gene. The CDR3 region has the DNA TGCGCCAGAGGGAGACGACAGGGTGGGTTAGAGACCCAGTACTTC. This encodes CARGRRQGGLETQYF.

The V call is TRBV7-9, the J call TRBJ1-1; TRBD1 aligns across 9 bases. The length of the CDR3 is 15 residues. Looked up from germline, CDR1 is SEHNR and CDR2 is FQNEAQ (reference sequence). V dropped 1 base and J dropped 4; count of bases not matched to a gene: 4. The CDR3 bases are TGTGCCAGCAGCTTAGTGTCGGGACAGGGCACTGAAGCTTTCTTT. Translated, it gives CASSLVSGQGTEAFF.

This rearrangement joins TRBV29-1 to TRBJ1-1, with D possibly matching TRBD1 (6 bases). V was clipped by 3 bases and J by 5 bases, with 13 bases between them. Germline-derived CDR1 and CDR2 are SQVTM and ANQGSEA. This CDR3 comprises 13 residues. The CDR3 DNA sequence: TGCAGCGTTGAGCGTCAGGGGTTTACTGAAGCTTTCTTT. Encoded protein: CSVERQGFTEAFF.

V usage is TRBV6-1 and J usage is TRBJ2-2, with D perhaps matching TRBD1 (5 bases). CDR1 is MNHNS, CDR2 SASEGT, per germline. Trimming removed 3 bases at V and 0 bases at J, with 14 bases between. There are 17 residues in the CDR3. The CDR3 DNA reads TGTGCCAGCAGTGACATAGTGGTGACAGCGAACACCGGGGAGCTGTTTTTT. It translates to CASSDIVVTANTGELFF.

V and J are TRBV7-2 and TRBJ1-1, with a weak D call TRBD1 (6 bases). This CDR3 contains 13 residues. The V end was cut by 5 bases, the J end by 4 bases, with 11 bases between. Germline CDR1 SGHTA, CDR2 FQGNSA. CDR3 protein: CASSLPGATEAFF. CDR3 nucleotides: TGTGCCAGCAGCCTTCCAGGGGCCACTGAAGCTTTCTTT.